This T cell receptor beta chain is drawn from a study of blood T cell repertoires in COVID-19. Study background: Samples representing acute and convalescent COVID-19 were sourced from the United States, Italy and Spain. T cells, B-cell-depleted T cells, or PBMCs supplied cDNA or gDNA.

TCRdb's table, derived via immunoSEQ multiplex PCR, lists solely in-frame clones and lacks some. The repertoire includes approximately 170,000 clones, roughly 90% of them detected once, and approximately 0.8% sits in the top ten. Per the germline V gene, CDR1 is MNHEY and CDR2 is SMNVEV (reference sequence). V shed 0 bases and J shed 3 bases, with 3 bases lying between them. The CDR3 extends over 13 amino acids. Sequencing was done on a sample of PBMCs or T cells enriched from blood (not recorded which). The sequence was collected from a woman under 30 who had recovered from COVID-19. The chain links TRBV27 to TRBJ1-3, with D uncertain. In nucleotides, the CDR3 is TGTGCCAGCAGTTTATCTCTTGGAAACACCATATATTTT. Amino acids: CASSLSLGNTIYF.